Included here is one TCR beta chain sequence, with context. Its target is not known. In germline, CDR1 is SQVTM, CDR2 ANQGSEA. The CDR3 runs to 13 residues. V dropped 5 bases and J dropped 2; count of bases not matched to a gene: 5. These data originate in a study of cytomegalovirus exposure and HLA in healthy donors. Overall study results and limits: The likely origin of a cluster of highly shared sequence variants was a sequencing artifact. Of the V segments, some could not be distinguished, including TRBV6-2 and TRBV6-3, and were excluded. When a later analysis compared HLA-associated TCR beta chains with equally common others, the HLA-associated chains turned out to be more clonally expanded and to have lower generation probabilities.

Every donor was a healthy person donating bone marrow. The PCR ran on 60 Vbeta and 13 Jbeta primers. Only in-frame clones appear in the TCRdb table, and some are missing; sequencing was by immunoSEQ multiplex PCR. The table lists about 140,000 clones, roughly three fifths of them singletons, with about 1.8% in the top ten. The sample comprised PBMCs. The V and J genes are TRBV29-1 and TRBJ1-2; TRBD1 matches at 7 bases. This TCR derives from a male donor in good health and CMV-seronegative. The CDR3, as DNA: TGCAGCGTTTGGGGACAGCGAAACTATGGCTACACCTTC. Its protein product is CSVWGQRNYGYTF.